The rows below give T cell receptor beta chains drawn from one sample of a study of human T cells and chemical hapten exposure. TCRdb analysed the RACE reads with MiXCR anew, one entry per CDR3 protein. The sample shows under 85,000 distinct CDR3 sequences, 9% to 12% of them seen only once. The sequencing here drew on whole blood, taken in connection with sensitization to the hapten diphenylcyclopropenone (DPC). The receptor source for this set is a woman aged 50 to 60 with alopecia areata. Some clones in this sample may be carry-over from other donors' samples. Each CDR3 is given with its conserved first and last residue. A D gene is named only where the DNA matches it firmly. Clone size is not always given. Where it is, it says once, few, many or a class for expanded clones.

TRBJ1-1 - - TRBV11-2 TGTGCCAGCAGCCTCCGGGACGGGGGGTTAGCGATCACTGAAGCTTTCTTT CASSLRDGGLAITEAFF
TRBJ2-4 - few TRBV10-3 TGTGCCATCAGTGAGACGGTGAAACTAGCCAAAAACATTCAGTACTTC CAISETVKLAKNIQYF
TRBJ2-2 TRBD2 few TRBV7-3 TGTGCCAGCAGCTTGACTAGCGGGACAAACACCGGGGAGCTGTTTTTT CASSLTSGTNTGELFF
TRBJ2-3 TRBD2 few TRBV11-2 TGTGCCAGCAGCTTAGGAGCGGGAGCGGCAGATACGCAGTATTTT CASSLGAGAADTQYF
TRBJ2-1 - many TRBV9 TGTGCCAGCAGCGTAGATGCCTGGGATGTGCAGTTCTTC CASSVDAWDVQFF
TRBJ2-6 - few TRBV6-5 TGTGCCAGCAGTTACTCGTCCGGACCGCTCTCTGGGGCCAACGTCCTGACTTTC CASSYSSGPLSGANVLTF
TRBJ2-2 - - TRBV24-1 TGTGCCACCAGTGAGGAGGGGACCGGGGAGCTGTTTTTT CATSEEGTGELFF
TRBJ2-7 TRBD1 many TRBV9 TGTGCCAGCAGCGCCTCGGGACAGGTTTACGAGCAGTACTTC CASSASGQVYEQYF
TRBJ1-5 TRBD1 - TRBV7-8 TGTGCCAGCAGCCCCATAACCCGGGACAGGGGCAATCAGCCCCAGCATTTT CASSPITRDRGNQPQHF
TRBJ2-6 TRBD1 few TRBV12-3/TRBV12-4 TGTGCCAGCAGCCCTCACAGGGGGCGGGACTACTCTGGGGCCAACGTCCTGACTTTC CASSPHRGRDYSGANVLTF
TRBJ2-3 TRBD2 - TRBV20-1 TGCAGTGCTAGTAGGACTAGCGGGATGCACACGCAGTATTTT CSASRTSGMHTQYF
TRBJ1-1 - - TRBV29-1 TGCAGCGTTGAAACGGCTTTCTTT CSVETAFF
TRBJ2-7 - - TRBV6-1 TGTGCCAGCAGTGCTTCATGGGGGAACGAGCAGTACTTC CASSASWGNEQYF
TRBJ2-7 TRBD1 - TRBV2 TGTGCCAGCAGCCGACAGGGGACCCACGAGCAGTACTTC CASSRQGTHEQYF
TRBJ2-5 TRBD2 few TRBV2 TGTGCCAGCACCGGGACTAGCGGGATAGGGGGCCAGTACTTC CASTGTSGIGGQYF
TRBJ2-5 - few TRBV12-3/TRBV12-4 TGTGCCAGCAGTTTAGCTGGCCCGGAAGAGACCCAGTACTTC CASSLAGPEETQYF
TRBJ2-7 TRBD1 - TRBV20-1 TGCAGTGCTCCTGTGTTGGACAGGGCGCCCTACGAGCAGTACTTC CSAPVLDRAPYEQYF
TRBJ2-2 TRBD2 many TRBV7-3 TGTGCCAGCAGCTCTGGACTAGCGGGAGCCCTGGGGGAGCTGTTTTTT CASSSGLAGALGELFF
TRBJ2-1 TRBD2 - TRBV30 TGTGCCTGGAGTGTACGGCCTAGCGGGAGACGGTACAATGAGCAGTTCTTC CAWSVRPSGRRYNEQFF
TRBJ1-2 TRBD1 few TRBV29-1 TGCAGCGTTTACTTGACAGGGAGTTTCGACTATGGCTACACCTTC CSVYLTGSFDYGYTF
TRBJ1-2 - - TRBV12-3/TRBV12-4 TGTGCCAGCAGTACCCTCGCTCACATGGGACTGAGAGCTAACTATGGCTACACCTTC CASSTLAHMGLRANYGYTF
TRBJ1-1 - few TRBV7-9 TGTGCCAGCAGCTTCGAGACAGTCAACACTGAAGCTTTCTTT CASSFETVNTEAFF
TRBJ2-5 TRBD2 - TRBV4-1 TGCGCCAGCAGTCCCGGGTTAGCGGGAGCCCAAGAGACCCAGTACTTC CASSPGLAGAQETQYF